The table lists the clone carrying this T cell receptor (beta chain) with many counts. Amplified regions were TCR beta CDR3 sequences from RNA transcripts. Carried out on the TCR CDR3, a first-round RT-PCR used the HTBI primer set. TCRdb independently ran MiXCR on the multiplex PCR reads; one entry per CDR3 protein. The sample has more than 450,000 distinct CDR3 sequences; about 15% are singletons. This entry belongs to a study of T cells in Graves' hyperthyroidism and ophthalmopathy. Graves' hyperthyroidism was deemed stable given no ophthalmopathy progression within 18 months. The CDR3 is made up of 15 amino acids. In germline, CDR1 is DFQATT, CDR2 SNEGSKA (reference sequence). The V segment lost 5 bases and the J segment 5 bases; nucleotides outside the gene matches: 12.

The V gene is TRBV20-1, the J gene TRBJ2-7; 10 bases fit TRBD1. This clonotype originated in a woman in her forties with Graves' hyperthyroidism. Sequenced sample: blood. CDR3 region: CSAPPGQGNIHEQYF. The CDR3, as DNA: TGCAGTGCTCCCCCGGGACAGGGGAATATACACGAGCAGTACTTC.